Listed below are T cell receptor beta chains from one sample, sequenced in a study of blood T cell repertoires in COVID-19. Assay: immunoSEQ multiplex PCR; the TCRdb copy retains only in-frame clones and omits some. The data show approximately 160,000 clones, with about 83% seen just once and roughly 7.5% held by the top ten. Sequencing was performed on peripheral blood. These receptors all come from a man aged 35-49 years who had recovered from COVID-19. Both conserved end residues are part of each CDR3. The order of the fields is D gene, clone size, V gene, CDR3 length, J gene, CDR3 DNA, CDR3 protein. A D gene is named only where the DNA matches it firmly. Clone sizes are given selectively: once, few, many, or a class where the clone is expanded.

d_gene: NA
abundance: NA
v_gene: TRBV7-8
len: 13
j_gene: TRBJ1-5
CDR3nt: TGTGCCAGCAGCTTAACAGTGTATCAGCCCCAGCATTTT
CDR3aa: CASSLTVYQPQHF

d_gene: TRBD2
abundance: NA
v_gene: TRBV5-1
len: 13
j_gene: TRBJ2-7
CDR3nt: TGCGCCAGCGGACTAGCGGGAAGCTACGAGCAGTACTTC
CDR3aa: CASGLAGSYEQYF

d_gene: NA
abundance: NA
v_gene: TRBV27
len: 13
j_gene: TRBJ2-7
CDR3nt: TGTGCCAGCAGCCCTCAAAATCAGTACGAGCAGTACTTC
CDR3aa: CASSPQNQYEQYF

d_gene: NA
abundance: NA
v_gene: TRBV4-3
len: 16
j_gene: TRBJ1-2
CDR3nt: TGCGCCAGCAGCCGAAGAGGTGGAGGGTCCTCCTATGGCTACACCTTC
CDR3aa: CASSRRGGGSSYGYTF

d_gene: TRBD1
abundance: NA
v_gene: TRBV11-3
len: 15
j_gene: TRBJ1-6
CDR3nt: TGTGCCAGCAGCTTAGGACAGGGGTATAATTCACCCCTCCACTTT
CDR3aa: CASSLGQGYNSPLHF

d_gene: TRBD1
abundance: few
v_gene: TRBV11-2
len: 14
j_gene: TRBJ2-1
CDR3nt: TGTGCCAGCAGCTTGGACAGGGTAGGCAATGAGCAGTTCTTC
CDR3aa: CASSLDRVGNEQFF

d_gene: NA
abundance: NA
v_gene: TRBV28
len: 13
j_gene: TRBJ1-2
CDR3nt: TGTGCCAGCAGGCTACAGGGTAAGGATGGCTACACCTTC
CDR3aa: CASRLQGKDGYTF

d_gene: TRBD1
abundance: NA
v_gene: TRBV7-2
len: 17
j_gene: TRBJ2-7
CDR3nt: TGTGCCAGCAGCTTAGAAAGTGGCAGGGGGTCCGAATACGAGCAGTACTTC
CDR3aa: CASSLESGRGSEYEQYF

d_gene: NA
abundance: NA
v_gene: TRBV9
len: 16
j_gene: TRBJ2-1
CDR3nt: TGTGCCAGCAGCGTTTACAGCCGGGGGGCTAACAATGAGCAGTTCTTC
CDR3aa: CASSVYSRGANNEQFF

d_gene: NA
abundance: NA
v_gene: TRBV9
len: 16
j_gene: TRBJ1-2
CDR3nt: TGTGCCAGCAGCGTAGCTGGGGGCCGGGGGGTTTATGGCTACACCTTC
CDR3aa: CASSVAGGRGVYGYTF

d_gene: NA
abundance: NA
v_gene: TRBV5-1
len: 17
j_gene: TRBJ2-5
CDR3nt: TGCGCCAGCAGCTTGCAACGCTCAGGGGTTAGCCAAGAGACCCAGTACTTC
CDR3aa: CASSLQRSGVSQETQYF

d_gene: NA
abundance: few
v_gene: TRBV29-1
len: 15
j_gene: TRBJ2-6
CDR3nt: TGCAGCGTTGCCTTACAGGGTTCCGGGGCCAACGTCCTGACTTTC
CDR3aa: CSVALQGSGANVLTF

d_gene: NA
abundance: NA
v_gene: TRBV19
len: 14
j_gene: TRBJ1-2
CDR3nt: TGTGCTTCCCACAGCGGGCAGGAAAACTATGGCTACACCTTC
CDR3aa: CASHSGQENYGYTF

d_gene: TRBD1
abundance: NA
v_gene: TRBV6-5
len: 15
j_gene: TRBJ1-2
CDR3nt: TGTGCCAGCAGTTCCCGGACAGGGTTGGACTATGGCTACACCTTC
CDR3aa: CASSSRTGLDYGYTF

d_gene: TRBD1
abundance: NA
v_gene: TRBV5-5
len: 14
j_gene: TRBJ2-7
CDR3nt: TGTGCCAGCAGCTTGGGACAGGGGGCGAGGGAGCAGTACTTC
CDR3aa: CASSLGQGAREQYF

d_gene: NA
abundance: NA
v_gene: TRBV12-3/TRBV12-4
len: 13
j_gene: TRBJ2-1
CDR3nt: TGTGCCAGCAGTTTGGAAGGGGCATCCGAGCAGTTCTTC
CDR3aa: CASSLEGASEQFF

d_gene: NA
abundance: NA
v_gene: TRBV6-5
len: 15
j_gene: TRBJ2-7
CDR3nt: TGTGCCAGCAGTCCACAGGGTCGGTGGCTCTACGAGCAGTACTTC
CDR3aa: CASSPQGRWLYEQYF

d_gene: TRBD1
abundance: NA
v_gene: TRBV7-8
len: 14
j_gene: TRBJ2-5
CDR3nt: TGTGCCAGCAGCTTAAGGGACAGCTCCGGGACCCAGTACTTC
CDR3aa: CASSLRDSSGTQYF

d_gene: NA
abundance: NA
v_gene: TRBV5-4
len: 12
j_gene: TRBJ2-7
CDR3nt: TGTGCCAGCAGCTGGGGGCAGTACGAGCAGTACTTC
CDR3aa: CASSWGQYEQYF

d_gene: TRBD1
abundance: NA
v_gene: TRBV11-2
len: 15
j_gene: TRBJ2-7
CDR3nt: TGTGCCAGCAGCTTCCAGTCGGGACAGAACTACGAGCAGTACTTC
CDR3aa: CASSFQSGQNYEQYF

d_gene: NA
abundance: NA
v_gene: TRBV24-1
len: 13
j_gene: TRBJ2-6
CDR3nt: TGTGCCACCAACGACACCGGGGCCAACGTCCTGACTTTC
CDR3aa: CATNDTGANVLTF

d_gene: TRBD2
abundance: once
v_gene: TRBV9
len: 17
j_gene: TRBJ2-1
CDR3nt: TGTGCCAGCAGCGAAGGGGGGGGAGCGGGAGGCTACAATGAGCAGTTCTTC
CDR3aa: CASSEGGGAGGYNEQFF

d_gene: NA
abundance: NA
v_gene: TRBV21-1
len: 13
j_gene: TRBJ2-4
CDR3nt: TGTGCCAGCAGCAGGGACAGGGGGGACATTCAGTACTTC
CDR3aa: CASSRDRGDIQYF

d_gene: NA
abundance: NA
v_gene: TRBV30
len: 11
j_gene: TRBJ1-1
CDR3nt: TGTGCCTGGAGCAGGGCCCCTGAAGCTTTCTTT
CDR3aa: CAWSRAPEAFF

d_gene: NA
abundance: once
v_gene: TRBV4-3
len: 15
j_gene: TRBJ1-2
CDR3nt: TGCGCCAGCAGCCAAGGGGGAGGGTCGAACTATGGCTACACCTTC
CDR3aa: CASSQGGGSNYGYTF

d_gene: NA
abundance: few
v_gene: TRBV5-1
len: 16
j_gene: TRBJ2-2
CDR3nt: TGCGCCAGCAGCTTGGCCGGGCAGGGCGGTCCCGGGGAGCTGTTTTTT
CDR3aa: CASSLAGQGGPGELFF

d_gene: NA
abundance: NA
v_gene: TRBV5-1
len: 14
j_gene: TRBJ1-4
CDR3nt: TGCGCCAGCAGCTCGGTTGGAGGTGGTGAAAAACTGTTTTTT
CDR3aa: CASSSVGGGEKLFF

d_gene: NA
abundance: NA
v_gene: TRBV30
len: 14
j_gene: TRBJ1-1
CDR3nt: TGTGCCTGGAGTGTTGTTCTATGGAACACTGAAGCTTTCTTT
CDR3aa: CAWSVVLWNTEAFF

d_gene: NA
abundance: NA
v_gene: TRBV7-9
len: 10
j_gene: TRBJ1-3
CDR3nt: TGTGCCAGCAGTCTCAACACCATATATTTT
CDR3aa: CASSLNTIYF

d_gene: NA
abundance: NA
v_gene: TRBV13
len: 14
j_gene: TRBJ1-3
CDR3nt: TGTGCCAGCAGCGTGGGGGGTGGAGCAAACACCATATATTTT
CDR3aa: CASSVGGGANTIYF